Below, 29 T cell receptor beta chains from the same sample are listed, as sequenced in a study of OX40 agonist ivuxolimab in advanced cancers. Libraries were prepared by immunoSEQ multiplex PCR; TCRdb keeps only in-frame clonotypes and omits some of them. The sample holds about 37,000 clones, 60% to 80% seen once. The input for sequencing was CD4+ or CD8+ T cells sorted from blood, taken in a trial of the OX40 agonist ivuxolimab. Every receptor here comes from an adult with an advanced solid tumor such as melanoma, head and neck, liver or kidney cancer.

This chain links TRBV6-5 with TRBJ2-2, with D hard to call. The V end was cut by 8 bases, the J end by 1 base, with 5 bases between. Germline lookup yields CDR1 MNHEY and CDR2 SVGAGI. This CDR3 is built from 12 residues. CDR3 region: CASSWNTGELFF. Written as DNA, the CDR3 is TGTGCCAGCTCCTGGAACACCGGGGAGCTGTTTTTT.

A single count supports this clone. The rearrangement joins TRBV27 to TRBJ1-6; D is uncertain. There are 16 residues in the CDR3. V shed 7 bases and J shed 7 bases, with 20 bases lying between them. The germline CDR1 and CDR2 sequences are MNHEY and SMNVEV (reference sequence). The CDR3 loop is CASTGDLTLLNSPLHF. Written as DNA, the CDR3 is TGTGCCAGCACTGGGGATCTCACACTCCTAAATTCACCCCTCCACTTT.

The chain is built from TRBV7-9 and TRBJ2-7, with 7 bases lining up with TRBD2. V dropped 5 bases and J dropped 6; count of bases not matched to a gene: 7. The CDR3 consists of 13 residues. From germline, CDR1 is SEHNR and CDR2 FQNEAQ (reference sequence). CDR3 loop: CASSLGLPTEQYF. Written as DNA, the CDR3 is TGTGCCAGCAGCCTGGGACTACCAACCGAGCAGTACTTC.

The rearrangement uses TRBV29-1 and TRBJ2-1, with D possibly TRBD1 on 5 matching bases. V was cut by 6 bases and J by 4 bases, with 16 bases left in between. This CDR3 contains 14 residues. Germline V gives CDR1 SQVTM, CDR2 ANQGSEA. In DNA, the CDR3 is TGCAGCGTCCAAGTCGGAAGACAGTACAATGAGCAGTTCTTC. Translating it yields CSVQVGRQYNEQFF.

The chain employs TRBV7-2 and TRBJ1-5; 7 bases fit TRBD1. The CDR3 runs to 18 residues. CDR1 is SGHTA, CDR2 FQGNSA, per germline. The V segment lost 1 base and the J segment 0 bases; nucleotides outside the gene matches: 9. The CDR3 nucleotides are TGTGCCAGCAGCTTAGGGGACAGACAAACTTATAGCAATCAGCCCCAGCATTTT. Translated, it gives CASSLGDRQTYSNQPQHF. The complete variable domain, with remaining parts taken from reference TRBV7-2 and TRBJ1-5, reads GAGVSQSPSNKVTEKGKDVELRCDPISGHTALYWYRQSLGQGLEFLIYFQGNSAPDKSGLPSDRFSAERTGGSVSTLTIQRTQQEDSAVYLCASSLGDRQTYSNQPQHFGDGTRLSIL.

This chain uses TRBV2 with TRBJ2-7; D might be TRBD2 (5 bases). CDR1 and CDR2 (germline): SNHLY, FYNNEI. The germline V and J ends were trimmed by 2 bases and 6 bases, with 26 bases remaining between them. The CDR3 has 18 residues. The CDR3 DNA reads as TGTGCCAGCAGTGAATGGTCTAGTTTTAGCTCACCGGGGATCGAGCAGTACTTC. It is translated as CASSEWSSFSSPGIEQYF.

Concerning this clone: The sample has other DNA sequences that encode this CDR3 too. J is TRBJ2-7 and V is TRBV2, with D possibly TRBD1 on 5 matching bases. V was trimmed by 6 bases and J by 2 bases, leaving 14 bases between them. This CDR3 comprises 14 residues. In germline, CDR1 is SNHLY, CDR2 FYNNEI. The CDR3 bases are TGTGCCAGCAGGCGGTCAGGGCTAACCTACGAGCAGTACTTC. Its translation is CASRRSGLTYEQYF.

The gene calls are TRBV7-9 and TRBJ2-1; D is unclear. Trimming shortened V by 5 bases and J by 2 bases, and 4 bases separated the two germline ends. The CDR3 has 12 residues. Germline values: CDR1 SEHNR, CDR2 FQNEAQ (reference sequence). In DNA form, the CDR3 reads TGTGCCAGCAGCCATACCTACAATGAGCAGTTCTTC. Protein sequence: CASSHTYNEQFF.

The J gene is TRBJ2-7, the V gene TRBV5-5; D may correspond to TRBD1 or TRBD2 (5 bases each). V was clipped by 0 bases and J by 2 bases, with 21 bases between them. There are 18 residues in the CDR3. Per germline, CDR1 SGHKS and CDR2 YYEKEE (reference sequence). The CDR3 region is CASSLDGSGLRNAYEQYF. For the CDR3, the DNA is TGTGCCAGCAGCTTGGATGGGTCGGGGCTCCGTAACGCCTACGAGCAGTACTTC.

This chain uses TRBV5-1 with TRBJ2-2; D uncertain. Trimming shortened V by 0 bases and J by 6 bases, and 12 bases separated the two germline ends. The CDR3 runs 15 residues. The germline CDR1 and CDR2 sequences are SGHRS and YFSETQ. This chain's CDR3 is CASSLALQAAGELFF. In DNA, the CDR3 is TGCGCCAGCAGCTTGGCGTTGCAGGCGGCCGGGGAGCTGTTTTTT.

The genes are TRBV21-1 and TRBJ2-4; TRBD2 is the table's D call, not checked against the DNA. TRBV21-1 is noted as a pseudogene. The CDR3 consists of 15 residues. CDR3 residues: CASQDGEGNKNIQYF. The CDR3 region has the DNA TGTGCCAGTCAAGACGGGGAAGGGAACAAAAACATTCAGTACTTC.

The chain links TRBV4-3 to TRBJ2-7; TRBD2 aligns across 9 bases. Germline V gene sequence: CDR1 LGHNA, CDR2 YSLEER. V dropped 1 base and J dropped 0; count of bases not matched to a gene: 7. This CDR3 region has 17 residues. The DNA for the CDR3 is TGCGCCAGCAGCCAAGGGTATAGCGGGGGAACCTCCTACGAGCAGTACTTC. Its protein product is CASSQGYSGGTSYEQYF.

The rearrangement links TRBV15 to TRBJ2-7; no firm D call. The CDR3 length is 13 residues. Germline CDR1 LNHNV, CDR2 YYDKDF (reference sequence). Deletions cut 0 bases from V and 6 bases from J, with 9 bases between. The CDR3 region is CATSRDRVGEQYF. The DNA of the CDR3 is TGTGCCACCAGCAGAGATAGGGTCGGCGAGCAGTACTTC.

The chain carries TRBV9 and TRBJ2-5; a possible D gene is TRBD2 (5 bases). This CDR3 comprises 14 residues. Trimming left V 4 bases short and J 5 bases short, with 15 bases between. The germline V gene encodes CDR1 SGDLS and CDR2 YYNGEE. As DNA, the CDR3 is TGTGCCAGCAGCCCCACGGGGTACGGCGAGACCCAGTACTTC. Amino acids: CASSPTGYGETQYF.

V usage is TRBV14 and J usage is TRBJ2-5, with 9 nucleotides matching TRBD2. The V gene end was trimmed by 3 bases and the J gene end by 3 bases; junction bases not matched to a gene: 8. The CDR3 runs 16 residues. In germline, CDR1 is SGHDN, CDR2 FVKESK. The CDR3: CASSQGRRGGKETQYF. The CDR3 DNA follows: TGTGCCAGCAGCCAGGGTCGGCGGGGGGGCAAAGAGACCCAGTACTTC. Full variable domain (outside the CDR3, taken from reference TRBV14 and TRBJ2-5): EAGVTQFPSHSVIEKGQTVTLRCDPISGHDNLYWYRRVMGKEIKFLLHFVKESKQDESGMPNNRFLAERTGGTYSTLKVQPAELEDSGVYFCASSQGRRGGKETQYFGPGTRLLVL.

The chain recombines TRBV6-1 with TRBJ1-5, with 10 bases fitting TRBD1. V gave up 3 bases and J gave up 0 bases; unmatched junction bases: 5. Germline CDR1 is MNHNS and CDR2 is SASEGT. CDR3 size: 17 residues. The DNA of the CDR3 is TGTGCCAGCAGTGAGACGACAGGGGGCCATAGCAATCAGCCCCAGCATTTT. Amino acids: CASSETTGGHSNQPQHF.

V is TRBV7-8 and J is TRBJ1-3; no clear D. Germline V CDR1 and CDR2: SGHVS, FQNEAQ. This CDR3 is 14 amino acids long. V was pared by 2 bases and J by 4 bases, with 9 bases between. This CDR3 reads CASSLTSAGNTIYF. The CDR3 nucleotides are TGTGCCAGCAGCTTAACTTCCGCCGGAAACACCATATATTTT.

The table lists this clone with a few counts. The chain employs TRBV7-6 and TRBJ2-7; D not resolved. V gave up 5 bases and J gave up 0 bases, with 11 bases separating them. Germline CDR1 reads SGHVS; CDR2 reads FNYEAQ. CDR3 length: 14 amino acids. The CDR3 DNA sequence: TGTGCCAGCAGCACTTTTCCGCTCTCCTACGAGCAGTACTTC. Translating it yields CASSTFPLSYEQYF.

The chain uses TRBV23-1 and TRBJ1-2; D is ambiguous. TRBV23-1 is designated an ORF whose function remains uncertain. Trimming left V 6 bases short and J 5 bases short, with 16 bases between. This CDR3 region has 14 residues. The DNA for the CDR3 is TGCGCCAGCAGGAGGCTGGCCGTAGGGTATGGCTACACCTTC. Residues: CASRRLAVGYGYTF.

This clone has a handful of counts. This rearrangement joins TRBV7-3 to TRBJ2-7; D remains unclear. V lost 3 bases and J 2 bases, leaving 11 bases between the germline ends. Germline values: CDR1 SGHTA, CDR2 FQGTGA. The CDR3 loop spans 14 amino acids. The CDR3 nucleotides are TGTGCCAGCAGCTTGGAAGGCATCACCTACGAGCAGTACTTC. Its protein is CASSLEGITYEQYF.

The J gene is TRBJ2-7, the V gene TRBV28, with 7 bases matching TRBD1. CDR1 is MDHEN, CDR2 SYDVKM, per germline. The CDR3 is made up of 17 amino acids. The junction had 16 bases not matched to a gene; V was cut back by 6 bases and J by 2 bases. The CDR3, as DNA: TGTGCCAGCAGACCCCCAGGGGGTCCCGGTGGTCCCTACGAGCAGTACTTC. Its protein product is CASRPPGGPGGPYEQYF.

The rearrangement joins TRBV7-8 to TRBJ2-2, with TRBD1 matching 8 bases. This CDR3 comprises 21 residues. The germline V gene has CDR1 SGHVS and CDR2 FQNEAQ. Unmatched junction bases numbered 26, after V lost 5 bases and J lost 6 bases. CDR3 region: CASSVSSLAFKGTGSPGELFF. The CDR3 DNA is TGTGCCAGCAGCGTTAGTAGCTTAGCGTTTAAAGGGACAGGAAGTCCCGGGGAGCTGTTTTTT.

The chain carries TRBV2 and TRBJ2-1, with D maybe TRBD2 (6 bases). Trimming cost V 9 bases and J 6 bases, with 18 bases left between them. In germline, CDR1 is SNHLY, CDR2 FYNNEI. The CDR3 has 14 residues. The CDR3 DNA is TGTGCCAGGGCGGGGACTCCTTTCGCCAATGAGCAGTTCTTC. Protein: CARAGTPFANEQFF.

This clone was seen more than once but under ten times. V and J are TRBV27 and TRBJ2-2; D is unresolved. Germline V gene data show CDR1 as MNHEY and CDR2 as SMNVEV (reference sequence). The CDR3 totals 13 residues. Trimming took off 4 bases at V and 6 bases at J, with 9 bases between the two ends. For the CDR3, the DNA is TGTGCCAGCAGTTGGGTTGGGGCCGGGGAGCTGTTTTTT. Its translation is CASSWVGAGELFF.

The chain couples TRBV7-7 to TRBJ1-5; no clear D. The CDR3 has 17 amino acids. Germline CDR1 is SSHAT and CDR2 is FNYEAQ (reference sequence). V dropped 9 bases and J dropped 0 bases, with 21 bases sitting between them. DNA of the CDR3: TGTGCCAGGGCTAACGCGGACGAAGGATATAGCAATCAGCCCCAGCATTTT. Translation gives CARANADEGYSNQPQHF.

This chain uses TRBV25-1 with TRBJ2-7; D may correspond to TRBD1 or TRBD2 (6 bases each). The CDR3 covers 14 residues. Germline V gene lookup returns CDR1 MGHDK and CDR2 SYGVNS. The germline V and J ends were trimmed by 7 bases and 3 bases, with 16 bases remaining between them. The CDR3, as DNA: TGTGCCAGCAAGGAGGGGGGAGGAAACTACGAGCAGTACTTC. This translates into CASKEGGGNYEQYF.

J is TRBJ2-3 and V is TRBV7-3; 8 bases agree with TRBD2. This CDR3 is built from 15 residues. Germline loops: CDR1 SGHTA, CDR2 FQGTGA. J gave up 0 bases and V 3 bases, and 2 bases lay outside the gene matches. CDR3 amino acids: CASSFSGASTDTQYF. In nucleotides, the CDR3 is TGTGCCAGCAGCTTTAGCGGGGCAAGCACAGATACGCAGTATTTT.

The genes are TRBV6-5 and TRBJ2-6, with D perhaps TRBD1 (6 bases). Trimming took off 5 bases at V and 0 bases at J, with 8 bases between the two ends. The CDR3 spans 15 residues. Germline values: CDR1 MNHEY, CDR2 SVGAGI. The chain's CDR3 is CASSGQRSGANVLTF. Here the CDR3 DNA reads TGTGCCAGCAGTGGACAGCGCTCTGGGGCCAACGTCCTGACTTTC.

This sequence joins TRBV6-5 and TRBJ1-3; D is perhaps TRBD1 (6 bases). The V gene's germline CDR1 is MNHEY and CDR2 SVGAGI. The CDR3 length is 15 residues. Between the trimmed V and J ends, which lost 4 bases and 0 bases, there was a span of 10 bases. CDR3 sequence (DNA): TGTGCCAGCAGTTCCACAGGGTACTCTGGAAACACCATATATTTT. Translated, it gives CASSSTGYSGNTIYF.